One sample yielded the 8 T cell receptor beta chains listed below, sequenced in a study of cytomegalovirus exposure and HLA in healthy donors. Both 60 Vbeta primers and 13 Jbeta primers went into the PCR. The protocol was immunoSEQ multiplex PCR, while the TCRdb copy is restricted to in-frame clones and leaves out a portion. The table includes 130,000 to 150,000 clones, over 75% detected once. Sample: PBMCs. All receptors derive from a male donor in good health and CMV-seronegative.

The genes are TRBV6-1 and TRBJ2-3, with TRBD1 matching over 7 bases. The trim removed 4 bases at V and 5 bases at J, leaving 9 bases unmatched. There are 15 residues in the CDR3. CDR1 and CDR2 from the germline V gene are MNHNS and SASEGT. CDR3 nucleotides: TGTGCCAGCAGTGTCGAGACAGGGAAGAAAGATACGCAGTATTTT. Translating gives CASSVETGKKDTQYF.

As concerns this clone: In the same sample, other DNA sequences code for this CDR3. The chain recombines TRBV2 with TRBJ2-7; the match to TRBD1 covers 8 bases. V shed 5 bases, J shed 2 bases, and the junction held 5 bases outside the gene matches. CDR1 is SNHLY, CDR2 FYNNEI, per germline. The length of the CDR3 is 14 residues. The CDR3 sequence is CASSPGTGPYEQYF. CDR3 sequence (DNA): TGTGCCAGCAGTCCCGGGACAGGACCCTACGAGCAGTACTTC.

This sequence joins TRBV25-1 and TRBJ2-7; possible D gene TRBD2, 6 bases. The CDR3 is 14 residues long. Germline-derived CDR1 and CDR2 are MGHDK and SYGVNS. The V gene lost 4 bases and the J gene lost 4 bases, with 14 bases spanning the gap. The CDR3 is CASSVVSGSYEQYF. The CDR3 nucleotides read TGTGCCAGCAGTGTCGTTAGCGGATCATACGAGCAGTACTTC.

The rearrangement joins TRBV6-5 to TRBJ1-5; TRBD1 might be the D (6 bases). Trimming shortened V by 7 bases and J by 4 bases, and 14 bases separated the two germline ends. The germline CDR1 and CDR2 sequences are MNHEY and SVGAGI. There are 14 residues in the CDR3. Written as DNA, the CDR3 is TGTGCCAGCATCAGGGGAGAGGGGAATCAGCCCCAGCATTTT. Its protein product is CASIRGEGNQPQHF.

V is TRBV6-5 and J is TRBJ2-7, with D possibly TRBD2 on 6 matching bases. With 0 bases removed from V and 10 bases from J, the gap between germline ends came to 16 bases. Germline V lookup: CDR1 MNHEY, CDR2 SVGAGI. The CDR3 loop spans 14 amino acids. In nucleotides, the CDR3 is TGTGCCAGCAGTTACTCGGAGGGAATCTCTCCTCAGTACTTC. This gives the protein CASSYSEGISPQYF.

This clone was recorded once. The rearrangement links TRBV11-3 to TRBJ1-2, with a weak D call TRBD1 (5 bases). From germline, CDR1 is SGHNT and CDR2 YENEEA. Trimming stripped 0 bases from V and 0 bases from J, with 11 bases between. This CDR3 spans 16 amino acids. The CDR3 DNA reads TGTGCCAGCAGCTTAGATGGCAGGGCCTCTAACTATGGCTACACCTTC. Translating it yields CASSLDGRASNYGYTF.

The rearrangement uses TRBV5-1 and TRBJ2-7, with 8 bases identical to TRBD2. The CDR3 has 14 amino acids. The J segment lost 6 bases and the V segment lost 1 base, leaving 6 bases of the junction unmatched. In germline, CDR1 is SGHRS, CDR2 YFSETQ. CDR3 residues: CASSLTGGDGEQYF. The CDR3 DNA sequence: TGCGCCAGCAGCTTGACGGGGGGGGATGGCGAGCAGTACTTC.

The chain has TRBV19 and TRBJ1-2, with 8 positions matching TRBD1. The CDR3 runs to 13 residues. CDR1 and CDR2 from the germline V gene are LNHDA and SQIVND (reference sequence). J gave up 3 bases and V 7 bases, and 4 bases lay outside the gene matches. The CDR3 nucleotides are TGTGCCAGTATCCAGGACAGGGACTATGGCTACACCTTC. This translates into CASIQDRDYGYTF.